This TCR beta chain was sequenced in a study of ipilimumab plus nivolumab after autologous stem cell transplantation. Study details: Typical patient got 5 ipilimumab doses and seven to nine nivolumab doses (median).

Ipilimumab, 1 mg/kg, started 14 to 28 days after autologous transplant. Patients received nivolumab 3 mg/kg at weeks 1, 4, 7, 10, then fortnightly to week 26. TCRdb keeps only in-frame clones here, not all; method: immunoSEQ multiplex PCR. The sample includes approximately 80,000 clones, 83% seen only once; the top ten take 2.2%. V lost 4 bases, J lost 1 base, and 5 bases stayed unmatched. The CDR3 consists of 15 residues. In germline, CDR1 is SNHLY, CDR2 FYNNEI. The sample consisted of PBMCs, taken in a trial of ipilimumab plus nivolumab as post-transplant consolidation. The V and J genes are TRBV2 and TRBJ2-7, with 9 bases lining up with TRBD1. The source is a male donor with diffuse large B-cell lymphoma. CDR3 nucleotides: TGTGCCAGCAGTGCGGGACAGGGTAGGTCCTACGAGCAGTACTTC. Its protein is CASSAGQGRSYEQYF. The full variable domain, its missing parts supplied by reference TRBV2 and TRBJ2-7, is EPEVTQTPSHQVTQMGQEVILRCVPISNHLYFYWYRQILGQKVEFLVSFYNNEISEKSEIFDDQFSVERPDGSNFTLKIRSTKLEDSAMYFCASSAGQGRSYEQYFGPGTRLTVT.